Detailed here is one T cell receptor (beta chain). Its target antigen remains unknown. No much larger clone is present one base from it, and per-base qualities are unavailable. This specimen belongs to a study of blood T cell repertoires in COVID-19 (dated by TCRdb to the early 2020s). In the study overall: Collaborator samples came from the United States, Italy and Spain and covered acute and convalescent phases of COVID-19. The prospective study material was composed of cDNA or gDNA derived from T cells, B-cell-depleted T cells, or PBMCs. Subjects who had been exposed to COVID-19, were actively infected with it, or had recovered from it provided the deeply sampled blood TCRbeta repertoires that made up the dataset. A freely available public database, intended as a resource for researchers studying the immune response to SARS-CoV-2, is where the repertoires were released. The samples were drawn from the first 160 participants of the ongoing ImmuneRACE study and from over 950 subjects provided by 6 global collaborators. Nearly every sample came with metadata listing a de-identified subject ID, COVID-19 status, age in years and sex. Where available, HLA class I and class II types were obtained from metadata supplied by the sample provider rather than from assay-based typing.

A distance of 20 bases separates the germline ends of V and J, which lose 2 bases and 0 bases respectively. Via the germline V gene, CDR1 is MNHEY and CDR2 SVGEGT. The CDR3 sequence holds 19 residues, the cysteine and phenylalanine included. The kept DNA is CDR3 alone, 57 bases in frame from the first base. Each collaborating institution followed its own protocols to collect whole blood in K2EDTA tubes. For TCRbeta analysis, collaborators shipped samples as frozen whole blood, isolated PBMCs, or DNA extracted from either of those sample types. The full study reports these points: How much clinical and demographic metadata was included differed by source and by participant, and the metadata was provided uncurated.

TCRbeta CDR3 regions were amplified from genomic DNA using the immunoSEQ Assay, a bias-controlled multiplex PCR. From the authors' description of their analysis: Within the assay, amplification of reference gene primers was used to estimate how many nucleated cells each sample contained. To quantify the absolute abundance of each unique TCRbeta CDR3 rearrangement, sequence reads were collapsed and filtered. For each sample, productive Simpson clonality was calculated by taking the square root of Simpson's diversity index across productive rearrangements. TCRdb provides this immuneACCESS table in a form limited to in-frame rearrangements. Some clones are lacking; in checked studies, under half of them reflect an unresolved V gene, and why the rest are absent is not known. V and J calls and clone size are given by that table; D and trimming were obtained from the DNA. Present in this sample are around 150,000 clones, around 84% of which were seen just once. The ten most abundant clones make up approximately 3% of the sample.

The receptor was derived from a human donor with acute or convalescent COVID-19. The donor label of this sample is uncertain. Sequences were obtained from peripheral blood. The chain is encoded by TRBV6-2 or TRBV6-3 joined to TRBJ2-1; tentative D gene TRBD1, with 5 bases matching. This receptor has the CDR3 CASSYRGLRRARSYNEQFF. In nucleotides, the sequence is TGTGCCAGCAGTTACAGGGGCCTTCGAAGGGCTCGCTCCTACAATGAGCAGTTCTTC.